These T cell receptor beta chains were read from a single sample in a study of beta chain features in type 1 diabetes. Libraries were prepared by immunoSEQ multiplex PCR; TCRdb keeps only in-frame clonotypes and omits some of them. The sample lists 300,000 to 350,000 clones; roughly 14% were seen once. The sequenced sample was naive CD4+ T cells from blood. The source is a woman aged 18-29 years with type 1 diabetes. Both conserved end residues are part of each CDR3. D genes are given only for firm matches. Clone size, where shown, is once, few, many, or a class for clones that have expanded.

J gene: TRBJ1-1
CDR3 length: 15
V gene: TRBV9
D gene: .
clone size: few
CDR3 protein: CASSVGPGFNTEAFF
CDR3 DNA: TGTGCCAGCAGCGTAGGGCCCGGGTTTAACACTGAAGCTTTCTTT

J gene: TRBJ1-2
CDR3 length: 14
V gene: TRBV5-6
D gene: .
clone size: .
CDR3 protein: CASRSWGGNYGYTF
CDR3 DNA: TGTGCCAGCAGATCCTGGGGAGGCAACTATGGCTACACCTTC

J gene: TRBJ2-7
CDR3 length: 15
V gene: TRBV25-1
D gene: .
clone size: .
CDR3 protein: CASSPQGFRSYEQYF
CDR3 DNA: TGTGCCAGCAGTCCACAGGGTTTTCGCTCCTACGAGCAGTACTTC

J gene: TRBJ1-5
CDR3 length: 14
V gene: TRBV2
D gene: TRBD1
clone size: .
CDR3 protein: CASSRDREPQPQHF
CDR3 DNA: TGTGCCAGCAGCAGGGACAGGGAACCTCAGCCCCAGCATTTT

J gene: TRBJ1-2
CDR3 length: 15
V gene: TRBV29-1
D gene: .
clone size: few
CDR3 protein: CSVEQRPGVGIGYTF
CDR3 DNA: TGCAGCGTTGAACAGCGGCCAGGGGTGGGAATTGGCTACACCTTC

J gene: TRBJ2-1
CDR3 length: 15
V gene: TRBV7-6
D gene: .
clone size: .
CDR3 protein: CASSLAGTGDHEQFF
CDR3 DNA: TGTGCCAGCAGCTTAGCCGGGACTGGGGATCATGAGCAGTTCTTC

J gene: TRBJ2-7
CDR3 length: 13
V gene: TRBV6-6
D gene: TRBD2
clone size: few
CDR3 protein: CASSYSAGGYPLF
CDR3 DNA: TGTGCCAGCAGTTACTCGGCGGGGGGCTATCCCCTCTTC

J gene: TRBJ2-1
CDR3 length: 18
V gene: TRBV21-1
D gene: .
clone size: .
CDR3 protein: CASSKQGFGGGSCNEQFF
CDR3 DNA: .

J gene: TRBJ1-1
CDR3 length: 16
V gene: TRBV18
D gene: TRBD1
clone size: few
CDR3 protein: CASSPRQGAMDTEAFF
CDR3 DNA: TGTGCCAGCTCACCACGACAGGGGGCAATGGACACTGAAGCTTTCTTT

J gene: TRBJ2-3
CDR3 length: 15
V gene: TRBV18
D gene: TRBD1
clone size: .
CDR3 protein: CASSNADRSSDTQYF
CDR3 DNA: TGTGCCAGCTCAAATGCGGACAGGTCATCAGATACGCAGTATTTT

J gene: TRBJ2-1
CDR3 length: 15
V gene: TRBV9
D gene: TRBD2
clone size: few
CDR3 protein: CASSVIAGGGNEQFF
CDR3 DNA: TGTGCCAGCAGCGTAATTGCGGGAGGGGGCAATGAGCAGTTCTTC

J gene: TRBJ1-2
CDR3 length: 14
V gene: TRBV5-4
D gene: .
clone size: few
CDR3 protein: CASSLASTAYGYTF
CDR3 DNA: TGTGCCAGCAGCTTGGCCTCTACAGCCTATGGCTACACCTTC

J gene: TRBJ2-3
CDR3 length: 14
V gene: TRBV29-1
D gene: .
clone size: few
CDR3 protein: CSVKGLFSTDTQYF
CDR3 DNA: TGCAGCGTCAAGGGACTGTTTAGCACAGATACGCAGTATTTT

J gene: TRBJ2-3
CDR3 length: 15
V gene: TRBV4-2
D gene: .
clone size: .
CDR3 protein: CASSFPGGGSDTQYF
CDR3 DNA: TGTGCCAGCAGTTTTCCGGGTGGGGGGTCAGATACGCAGTATTTT

J gene: TRBJ1-5
CDR3 length: 12
V gene: TRBV29-1
D gene: .
clone size: few
CDR3 protein: CSVADGDQPQHF
CDR3 DNA: TGCAGCGTCGCCGACGGGGATCAGCCCCAGCATTTT

J gene: TRBJ1-1
CDR3 length: 13
V gene: TRBV29-1
D gene: .
clone size: .
CDR3 protein: CSVVRGLNTEAFF
CDR3 DNA: TGCAGCGTTGTCAGGGGTCTGAACACTGAAGCTTTCTTT

J gene: TRBJ2-4
CDR3 length: 16
V gene: TRBV4-1
D gene: TRBD1
clone size: .
CDR3 protein: CASSQEGTGRENIQYF
CDR3 DNA: TGCGCCAGCAGCCAAGAAGGGACAGGGAGGGAAAACATTCAGTACTTC

J gene: TRBJ2-1
CDR3 length: 15
V gene: TRBV19
D gene: TRBD2
clone size: .
CDR3 protein: CASKELAGVVDEQFF
CDR3 DNA: TGTGCCAGTAAAGAACTAGCGGGAGTTGTGGATGAGCAGTTCTTC

J gene: TRBJ2-3
CDR3 length: 13
V gene: TRBV28
D gene: .
clone size: .
CDR3 protein: CASTQASTDTQYF
CDR3 DNA: TGTGCCAGCACCCAAGCTTCCACAGATACGCAGTATTTT

J gene: TRBJ2-6
CDR3 length: 14
V gene: TRBV30
D gene: .
clone size: .
CDR3 protein: CAWRRGAGANVLTF
CDR3 DNA: TGTGCCTGGAGACGGGGTGCTGGGGCCAACGTCCTGACTTTC

J gene: TRBJ1-4
CDR3 length: 14
V gene: TRBV5-4
D gene: .
clone size: few
CDR3 protein: CASSLDRFNEKLFF
CDR3 DNA: TGTGCCAGCAGTTTGGACAGATTTAATGAAAAACTGTTTTTT

J gene: TRBJ1-3
CDR3 length: 15
V gene: TRBV4-1
D gene: .
clone size: .
CDR3 protein: CASSQAVASGNTIYF
CDR3 DNA: TGCGCCAGCAGCCAAGCGGTTGCTTCTGGAAACACCATATATTTT